This is a list of T cell receptor beta chains from one sample in a study of graft-versus-host responses after intestinal transplantation. The data were produced by immunoSEQ multiplex PCR, yet TCRdb's version contains in-frame clones alone and is incomplete. The data contain about 25,000 clones, approximately 94% of them singletons. Sequenced material: PBMCs, taken 156 days after intestinal transplant. These receptors came from a human patient who received an intestinal transplant, so some T cells may come from the graft donor. CDR3s include the opening cysteine and the closing phenylalanine or tryptophan. The order of the fields is D gene, V gene, CDR3 protein. The D gene is left open where the match is weak.

d_gene: TRBD1
v_gene: TRBV5-1
CDR3aa: CASSLTGFGDEQFF

d_gene: NA
v_gene: TRBV30
CDR3aa: CAWSVSGAHEQYF

d_gene: NA
v_gene: TRBV6-5
CDR3aa: CASSYDNYNEQFF

d_gene: TRBD2
v_gene: TRBV13
CDR3aa: CASVSGLAGNEQYF

d_gene: TRBD2
v_gene: TRBV6-1
CDR3aa: CASDIAGPYEQYF

d_gene: NA
v_gene: TRBV5-4
CDR3aa: CASSLAGGPEAFF

d_gene: TRBD2
v_gene: TRBV7-3
CDR3aa: CASSPGLAEGNEQFF

d_gene: NA
v_gene: TRBV11-3
CDR3aa: CASSLLRVSLMNTEAFF

d_gene: TRBD2
v_gene: TRBV7-9
CDR3aa: CASSSTGTSGIYEQYF

d_gene: NA
v_gene: TRBV28
CDR3aa: CASREYSGAYNEQFF

d_gene: NA
v_gene: TRBV10-1
CDR3aa: CASSESTGTLHF

d_gene: NA
v_gene: TRBV4-3
CDR3aa: CASSQDETVRYNEQFF

d_gene: NA
v_gene: TRBV27
CDR3aa: CASSLVGYEQFF

d_gene: NA
v_gene: TRBV6-1
CDR3aa: CASSVDFGLSYEQYF

d_gene: TRBD1
v_gene: TRBV5-1
CDR3aa: CASSLDGTGNGYTF

d_gene: TRBD2
v_gene: TRBV19
CDR3aa: CASSIIAGGHNEQFF

d_gene: NA
v_gene: TRBV5-1
CDR3aa: CASSWDTGKYQETQYF

d_gene: TRBD1
v_gene: TRBV30
CDR3aa: CAWSEMDRAYEQYF

d_gene: NA
v_gene: TRBV6-5
CDR3aa: CASRVEIASTDTQYF

d_gene: NA
v_gene: TRBV19
CDR3aa: CASSRQGRNTEAFF

d_gene: TRBD1
v_gene: TRBV6-6
CDR3aa: CASSPGQGWSF

d_gene: TRBD1
v_gene: TRBV19
CDR3aa: CASSIDLQGARGYTF

d_gene: TRBD1
v_gene: TRBV28
CDR3aa: CASSSPGTGDQPQHF

d_gene: TRBD1
v_gene: TRBV29-1
CDR3aa: CSVTGTGHAQFF

d_gene: TRBD2
v_gene: TRBV5-6
CDR3aa: CASSLWREGGYEQYF

d_gene: NA
v_gene: TRBV19
CDR3aa: CASQGQNYNEQFF

d_gene: NA
v_gene: TRBV28
CDR3aa: CASSGGLTPYEQYF

d_gene: TRBD1
v_gene: TRBV10-3
CDR3aa: CATHGTDSGNTIYF

d_gene: TRBD1
v_gene: TRBV5-6
CDR3aa: CASSPLDRRNTEAFF

d_gene: NA
v_gene: TRBV6-6
CDR3aa: CASSYSGGEYEQYF

d_gene: NA
v_gene: TRBV4-2
CDR3aa: CASSQGLGFYEQYF

d_gene: NA
v_gene: TRBV4-1
CDR3aa: CASSQGMGDPYEQYF

d_gene: NA
v_gene: TRBV5-1
CDR3aa: CASSLTGSEYNSPLHF

d_gene: TRBD2
v_gene: TRBV28
CDR3aa: CASSLLAGGGTDTQYF

d_gene: NA
v_gene: TRBV7-7
CDR3aa: CASSPLVGTQYF

d_gene: TRBD2
v_gene: TRBV10-3
CDR3aa: CAISGLAGEHEQFF

d_gene: TRBD1
v_gene: TRBV6-5
CDR3aa: CASSYGQGWSPLHF

d_gene: NA
v_gene: TRBV6-1
CDR3aa: CASSEEYKGGQPYEQYF

d_gene: NA
v_gene: TRBV19
CDR3aa: CASSMGTIANTGELFF

d_gene: TRBD2
v_gene: TRBV15
CDR3aa: CATSRDLWREGQDEQYF

d_gene: NA
v_gene: TRBV27
CDR3aa: CASSLQGSNQPQHF

d_gene: NA
v_gene: TRBV11-2
CDR3aa: CASSYATPTAPGGELFF

d_gene: TRBD2
v_gene: TRBV5-1
CDR3aa: CASSLSGSGVSEQYF

d_gene: NA
v_gene: TRBV10-2
CDR3aa: CASSDMADTQYF

d_gene: TRBD2
v_gene: TRBV4-2
CDR3aa: CASSPGTSGTDTQYF

d_gene: TRBD2
v_gene: TRBV5-5
CDR3aa: CASSILAGYYEQYF

d_gene: TRBD2
v_gene: TRBV4-2
CDR3aa: CASSQDGTSVSYEQYF

d_gene: NA
v_gene: TRBV5-8
CDR3aa: CASGSPGEFFNEQFF

d_gene: NA
v_gene: TRBV19
CDR3aa: CASSIRGESYEQYF

d_gene: NA
v_gene: TRBV5-6
CDR3aa: CASSSPQSGEETQYF

d_gene: NA
v_gene: TRBV11-2
CDR3aa: CASSCQVGELFF

d_gene: NA
v_gene: TRBV11-2
CDR3aa: CASSFGGEQFF

d_gene: NA
v_gene: TRBV30
CDR3aa: CAWSGGTIIGTEAFF

d_gene: NA
v_gene: TRBV13
CDR3aa: CASSLDTEAFF

d_gene: NA
v_gene: TRBV18
CDR3aa: CASSPSLSWGRAGQYF

d_gene: NA
v_gene: TRBV9
CDR3aa: CASTSPAGGNYGYTF

d_gene: NA
v_gene: TRBV4-3
CDR3aa: CASSPNRVDYGYTF

d_gene: NA
v_gene: TRBV4-1
CDR3aa: CASSQGPHTDTQYF

d_gene: NA
v_gene: TRBV18
CDR3aa: CASSPKRYYIEQFF

d_gene: NA
v_gene: TRBV7-9
CDR3aa: CASSLMLDTQYF